This T cell receptor (beta chain) comes out of a study of spatial heterogeneity in lung cancer. Deletions cut 5 bases from V and 2 bases from J, with 8 bases between. The CDR3 extends over 13 amino acids. Germline CDR1 reads MNHEY; CDR2 reads SMNVEV (reference sequence). As for time point: sample taken at primary tumor resection. The donor population consisted of roughly 70 patients with untreated, early-stage non-small cell lung cancer. Tumor, nontumor lung or frozen PBMC supplied whole RNA, sequenced without sorting. There are many counts of this clonotype. The antigen is unknown. TCRdb itself ran the 5' RACE reads through MiXCR, one entry per CDR3 protein. The sample carries 39,000 or so distinct CDR3 sequences, around 7% recorded once. General observations from the study: TCRs found ubiquitously expanded in tumor appeared in blood more at resection than at follow-up.

The specimen comprised PBMCs, sampled at surgery. The chain carries TRBV27 and TRBJ2-3; D unclear. The sequence came from a male donor with early-stage non-small cell lung cancer. CDR3 residues: CASSPWDTDTQYF. The CDR3 DNA follows: TGTGCCAGCAGTCCCTGGGACACAGATACGCAGTATTTT.